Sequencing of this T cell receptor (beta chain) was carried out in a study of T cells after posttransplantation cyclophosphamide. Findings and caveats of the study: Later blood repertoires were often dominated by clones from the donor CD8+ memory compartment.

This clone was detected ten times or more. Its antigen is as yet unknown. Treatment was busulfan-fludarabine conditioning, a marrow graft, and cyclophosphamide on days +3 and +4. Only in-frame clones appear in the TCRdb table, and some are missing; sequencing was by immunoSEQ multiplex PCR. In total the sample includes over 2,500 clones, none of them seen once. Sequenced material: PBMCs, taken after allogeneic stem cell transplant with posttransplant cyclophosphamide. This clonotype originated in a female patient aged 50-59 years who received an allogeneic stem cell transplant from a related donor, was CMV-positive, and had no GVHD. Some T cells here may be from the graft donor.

The CDR3 loop is CASSPSGSSYEQYF. CDR3 DNA: TGTGCCAGCTCACCCAGCGGGAGCTCCTACGAGCAGTACTTC. The chain is built from TRBV18 and TRBJ2-7; 8 bases are shared with TRBD2. The V gene end was trimmed by 3 bases and the J gene end by 0 bases; junction bases not matched to a gene: 1. Germline CDR1 and CDR2: KGHSH and LQKENI. This CDR3 contains 14 residues.